These 6 T cell receptor beta chains came from one sample sequenced in a study of shared clonotypes between healthy human individuals. The data were produced by immunoSEQ multiplex PCR, yet TCRdb's version contains in-frame clones alone and is incomplete. The sample has roughly 2.2 million clones; approximately 90% are singletons. Sample: naive CD4+ T cells from PBMCs. Regarding subset: CD45RA+ positively selected. These receptors originate from a man in his late teens or twenties in good health. Some clones in this sample may be carry-over from other donors' samples.

This chain uses TRBV2 with TRBJ1-5, with D tentatively TRBD1 (5 bases). The CDR3 extends over 14 amino acids. Deletions cut 8 bases from V and 0 bases from J, with 11 bases between. Germline CDR1 and CDR2: SNHLY and FYNNEI. In DNA form, the CDR3 reads TGTGCCAGCGGACGGGGGGATAGCAATCAGCCCCAGCATTTT. Its protein product is CASGRGDSNQPQHF.

The chain is built from TRBV27 and TRBJ1-1; maybe TRBD1 (5 bases). The CDR3 contains 15 residues. The germline CDR1 and CDR2 sequences are MNHEY and SMNVEV (reference sequence). V lost 5 bases and J 4 bases, leaving 17 bases between the germline ends. In DNA form, the CDR3 reads TGTGCCAGCAGTCCTTGGGGCACCGAGAGCACTGAAGCTTTCTTT. This codes for CASSPWGTESTEAFF.

This clone came up once. Other nucleotide sequences from this sample produce the same CDR3. The chain joins TRBV30 to TRBJ2-7; D possibly corresponds to TRBD1 (5 bases). CDR1 and CDR2 (germline): GTSNPN, SVGIG (reference sequence). V was clipped by 2 bases and J by 6 bases, with 8 bases between them. There are 11 residues in the CDR3. In nucleotides, the CDR3 is TGTGCCTGGAGTACAGGCGTCGAGCAGTACTTC. This translates into CAWSTGVEQYF.

J is TRBJ1-4 and V is TRBV18; 7 bases match TRBD1. Germline CDR1 and CDR2: KGHSH and LQKENI. V gave up 3 bases and J gave up 4 bases; unmatched junction bases: 8. CDR3 length: 16 residues. CDR3 sequence reads: CASSPSRDSRNEKLFF. The CDR3 nucleotides are TGTGCCAGCTCACCGTCCCGGGACAGCCGTAATGAAAAACTGTTTTTT.

This CDR3 reads CASSFSQETQYF. The DNA of the CDR3 is TGTGCCAGCAGCTTCTCACAAGAGACCCAGTACTTC. V is TRBV7-8 and J is TRBJ2-5, with D unclear. This CDR3 contains 12 residues. CDR1 is SGHVS, CDR2 FQNEAQ, per germline. Trimming removed 3 bases from V and 2 bases from J, with 4 bases in between.

The rearrangement uses TRBV2 and TRBJ1-1; D is possibly TRBD1 (5 bases). The CDR3 covers 14 residues. The ends were cut back, 6 bases at V and 4 bases at J, with 15 bases in the middle. Germline CDR1 is SNHLY and CDR2 is FYNNEI. CDR3 DNA sequence: TGTGCCAGCAGGGGGGGGAGCGGACCCACTGAAGCTTTCTTT. Protein product: CASRGGSGPTEAFF.